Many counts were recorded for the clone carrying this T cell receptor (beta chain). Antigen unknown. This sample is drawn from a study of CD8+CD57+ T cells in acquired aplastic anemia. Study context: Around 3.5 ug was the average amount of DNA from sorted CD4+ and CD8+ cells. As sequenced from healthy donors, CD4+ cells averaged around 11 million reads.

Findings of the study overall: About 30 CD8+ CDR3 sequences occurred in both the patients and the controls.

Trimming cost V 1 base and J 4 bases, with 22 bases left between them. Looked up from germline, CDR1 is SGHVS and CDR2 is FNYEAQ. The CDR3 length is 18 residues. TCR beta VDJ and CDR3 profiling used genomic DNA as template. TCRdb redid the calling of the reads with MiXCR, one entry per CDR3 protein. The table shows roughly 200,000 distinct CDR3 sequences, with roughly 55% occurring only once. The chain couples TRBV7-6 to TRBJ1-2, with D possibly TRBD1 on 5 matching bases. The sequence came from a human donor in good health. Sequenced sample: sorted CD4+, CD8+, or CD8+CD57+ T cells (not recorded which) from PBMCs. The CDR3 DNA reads TGTGCCAGCAGCTTAGGGGGCTTTCAGAGGGGCGATGCCTATGGCTACACCTTC. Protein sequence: CASSLGGFQRGDAYGYTF.